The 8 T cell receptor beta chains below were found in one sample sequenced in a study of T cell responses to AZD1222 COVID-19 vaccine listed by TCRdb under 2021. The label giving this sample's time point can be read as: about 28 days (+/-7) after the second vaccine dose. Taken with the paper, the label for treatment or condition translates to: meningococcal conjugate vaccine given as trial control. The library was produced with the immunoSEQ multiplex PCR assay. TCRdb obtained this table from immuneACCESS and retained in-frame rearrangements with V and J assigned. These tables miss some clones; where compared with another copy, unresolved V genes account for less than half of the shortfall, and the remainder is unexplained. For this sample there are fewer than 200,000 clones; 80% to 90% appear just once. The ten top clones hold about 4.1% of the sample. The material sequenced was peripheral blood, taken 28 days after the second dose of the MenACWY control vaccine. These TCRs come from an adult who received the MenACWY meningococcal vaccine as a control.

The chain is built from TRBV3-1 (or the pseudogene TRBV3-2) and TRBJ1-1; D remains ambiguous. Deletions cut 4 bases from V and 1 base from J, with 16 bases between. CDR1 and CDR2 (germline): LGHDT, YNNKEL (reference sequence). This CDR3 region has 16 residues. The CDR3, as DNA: TGTGCCAGCAGCCCCGAGGGCAAAAGGTGGAACACTGAAGCTTTCTTT. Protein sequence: CASSPEGKRWNTEAFF.

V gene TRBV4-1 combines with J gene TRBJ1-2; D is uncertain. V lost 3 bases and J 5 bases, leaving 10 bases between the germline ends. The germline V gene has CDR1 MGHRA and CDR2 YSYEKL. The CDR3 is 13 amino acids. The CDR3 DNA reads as TGCGCCAGCAGCCAGGGCCCCTTTTATGGCTACACCTTC. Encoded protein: CASSQGPFYGYTF.

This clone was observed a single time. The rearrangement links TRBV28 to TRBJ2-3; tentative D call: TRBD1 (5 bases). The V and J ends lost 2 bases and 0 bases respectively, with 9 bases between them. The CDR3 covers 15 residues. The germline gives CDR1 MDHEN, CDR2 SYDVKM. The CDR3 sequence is CASSLGARSTDTQYF. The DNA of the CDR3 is TGTGCCAGCAGTTTAGGGGCGCGTAGCACAGATACGCAGTATTTT.

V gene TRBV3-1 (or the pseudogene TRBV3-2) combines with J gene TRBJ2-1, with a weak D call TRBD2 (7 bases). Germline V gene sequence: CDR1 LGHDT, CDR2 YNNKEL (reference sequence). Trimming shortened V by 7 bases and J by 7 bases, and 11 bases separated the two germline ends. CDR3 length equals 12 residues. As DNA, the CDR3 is TGTGCCAGCACCCGGGGGGCAAATGAGCAGTTCTTC. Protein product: CASTRGANEQFF.

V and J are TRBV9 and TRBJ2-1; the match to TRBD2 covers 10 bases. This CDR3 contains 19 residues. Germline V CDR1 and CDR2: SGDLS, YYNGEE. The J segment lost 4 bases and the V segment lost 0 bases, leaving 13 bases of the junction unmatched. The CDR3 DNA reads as TGTGCCAGCAGCGTAGGTGGATCGACTAGCGGGCGTGGTTACAATGAGCAGTTCTTC. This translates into CASSVGGSTSGRGYNEQFF.

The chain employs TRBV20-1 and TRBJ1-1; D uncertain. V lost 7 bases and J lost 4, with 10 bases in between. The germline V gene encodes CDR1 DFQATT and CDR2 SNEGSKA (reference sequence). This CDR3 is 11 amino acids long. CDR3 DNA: TGCAGTGTCCCAGGCCCCACTGAAGCTTTCTTT. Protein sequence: CSVPGPTEAFF.

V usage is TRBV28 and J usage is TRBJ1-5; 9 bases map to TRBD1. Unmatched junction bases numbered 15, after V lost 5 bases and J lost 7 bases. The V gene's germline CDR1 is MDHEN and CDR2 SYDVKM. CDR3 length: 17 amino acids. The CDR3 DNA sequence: TGTGCCAGCAGTCCCCCCCCCGGACAGGGGTTAAGGCAGCCCCAGCATTTT. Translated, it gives CASSPPPGQGLRQPQHF. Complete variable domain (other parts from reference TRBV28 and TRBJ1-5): DVKVTQSSRYLVKRTGEKVFLECVQDMDHENMFWYRQDPGLGLRLIYFSYDVKMKEKGDIPEGYSVSREKKERFSLILESASTNQTSMYLCASSPPPGQGLRQPQHFGDGTRLSIL.

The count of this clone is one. The CDR3 coding sequence is TGTGCCAGCAGGAGCGGGGATGAGCAGTTCTTC. Translating gives CASRSGDEQFF. The chain employs TRBV28 and TRBJ2-1, with 7 positions matching TRBD2. Germline CDR1 and CDR2: MDHEN and SYDVKM. V lost 6 bases and J lost 8; bases outside the gene matches: 1. The CDR3 has 11 amino acids.